Below are 20 T cell receptor beta chains sequenced from a single sample in a study of T cell repertoires in cytomegalovirus infection. Their specific antigens are unknown. One entry per CDR3 protein, called by TCRdb with MiXCR from the reads. The sample holds around 300,000 distinct CDR3 sequences, around 20% seen once. The source was cultured PBMCs, collected from culture after CMV antigen stimulation. The source is a human donor in good health (CMV status not recorded). Some clones in this sample may be carry-over from other donors' samples.

This clonotype appeared many times. This chain joins TRBV27 and TRBJ1-1; 9 bases align to TRBD1. Germline lookup yields CDR1 MNHEY and CDR2 SMNVEV (reference sequence). V shed 6 bases and J 5 bases; nucleotides not matched to a gene: 7. This CDR3 comprises 14 residues. DNA for the CDR3: TGTGCCAGCAGGGACAGGGGTATGGGTACTGAAGCTTTCTTT. Protein product: CASRDRGMGTEAFF.

V gene TRBV19 combines with J gene TRBJ1-5; 9 positions match TRBD1. The V gene's germline CDR1 is LNHDA and CDR2 SQIVND (reference sequence). This CDR3 comprises 15 residues. Trimming cost V 1 base and J 6 bases; bases outside gene matches: 4. CDR3 in amino acids: CASSIGGQGRQPQHF. CDR3 in DNA: TGTGCCAGTAGTATAGGGGGACAGGGTCGTCAGCCCCAGCATTTT.

This clonotype was seen many times. The rearrangement links TRBV7-2 to TRBJ2-7, with 8 bases lining up with TRBD1. V shed 4 bases, J shed 2 bases, and the junction held 4 bases outside the gene matches. CDR1 and CDR2 from the germline V gene are SGHTA and FQGNSA. This CDR3 contains 14 residues. The CDR3 nucleotides read TGTGCCAGCAGCTCGAGACAGGGGACCTACGAGCAGTACTTC. The encoded protein is CASSSRQGTYEQYF. The variable domain in full, with the rest retrieved from reference TRBV7-2 and TRBJ2-7, is GAGVSQSPSNKVTEKGKDVELRCDPISGHTALYWYRQSLGQGLEFLIYFQGNSAPDKSGLPSDRFSAERTGGSVSTLTIQRTQQEDSAVYLCASSSRQGTYEQYFGPGTRLTVT.

V usage is TRBV6-2 or TRBV6-3 and J usage is TRBJ2-1; D possibly corresponds to TRBD2 (6 bases). In germline, CDR1 is MNHEY, CDR2 SVGEGT. Trimming took off 10 bases at V and 5 bases at J, with 15 bases between the two ends. The CDR3 has 13 residues. In DNA form, the CDR3 reads TGTGCCATCAAGCGGGCTACCGACAATGAGCAGTTCTTC. This sequence encodes CAIKRATDNEQFF.

The chain joins TRBV20-1 to TRBJ2-7; D gene ambiguous. This CDR3 contains 13 residues. Per germline, CDR1 DFQATT and CDR2 SNEGSKA (reference sequence). V lost 3 bases, J lost 3 bases, and 12 bases lay in between. DNA for the CDR3: TGCAGTGCTAGCCCTCCCCCGGGCTACGAGCAGTACTTC. Translation gives CSASPPPGYEQYF.

This clonotype has more than one count but fewer than ten. The chain recombines TRBV28 with TRBJ2-7, with no clear D. This CDR3 has 15 residues. The ends were cut back, 4 bases at V and 2 bases at J, with 15 bases in the middle. Germline CDR1 reads MDHEN; CDR2 reads SYDVKM. The CDR3 DNA sequence: TGTGCCAGCAGTTCCCCTCCCGTGGTCCCCTACGAGCAGTACTTC. Translated, it gives CASSSPPVVPYEQYF.

V usage is TRBV5-5 and J usage is TRBJ2-1; D is undetermined. This CDR3 has 17 residues. The germline gives CDR1 SGHKS, CDR2 YYEKEE (reference sequence). Trimming took off 4 bases at V and 0 bases at J, with 17 bases between the two ends. CDR3 in DNA: TGTGCCAGCAGCCCACCCTTGGACGGAATCTCCTACAATGAGCAGTTCTTC. This gives the protein CASSPPLDGISYNEQFF.

The table lists this clonotype with a few counts. The rearrangement joins TRBV7-9 to TRBJ2-5; 7 bases fit TRBD2. V lost 5 bases and J lost 1; bases outside the gene matches: 19. The CDR3 loop spans 19 amino acids. Germline assignment: CDR1 SEHNR and CDR2 FQNEAQ (reference sequence). As DNA, the CDR3 is TGTGCCAGCAGCGGAACATCGACTGCACTAGCGCGACTCCAAGAGACCCAGTACTTC. It encodes CASSGTSTALARLQETQYF.

The rearrangement uses TRBV11-3 and TRBJ2-7; D could derive from TRBD1 or TRBD2 (5 bases each). The CDR3 sequence is 16 residues long. V lost 0 bases, J lost 1 base, and 13 bases lay in between. The germline gives CDR1 SGHNT, CDR2 YENEEA. The CDR3 loop is CASSLDGTRGSYEQYF. The CDR3, as DNA: TGTGCCAGCAGCTTAGACGGGACCAGAGGGTCCTACGAGCAGTACTTC.

A word on this clonotype: It may be a read error: a sequence one base away is much more abundant. The rearrangement links TRBV7-2 to TRBJ1-3, with D possibly matching TRBD1 (6 bases). V lost 9 bases and J 3 bases, leaving 18 bases between the germline ends. This CDR3 has 15 residues. Germline lookup yields CDR1 SGHTA and CDR2 FQGNSA. CDR3 region: CARSRRQAFGNTIYF. The DNA for the CDR3 is TGTGCCAGGAGCCGACGACAGGCATTTGGAAACACCATATATTTT.

This clonotype has only a few counts. V usage is TRBV6-1 and J usage is TRBJ2-5; 9 bases map to TRBD1. Trimming took 5 bases from V and 5 from J; bases not matched to a gene: 9. The CDR3 is 15 residues long. Germline loops: CDR1 MNHNS, CDR2 SASEGT. CDR3 DNA: TGTGCCAGCAGTCGGGACAGGGACCGGATGGAGACCCAGTACTTC. Translated, it gives CASSRDRDRMETQYF.

The rearrangement joins TRBV28 to TRBJ1-5; the D gene is possibly TRBD1 (5 bases). V lost 7 bases and J lost 1, with 20 bases in between. Germline V gene sequence: CDR1 MDHEN, CDR2 SYDVKM. CDR3 length: 17 amino acids. The CDR3 is CASTQPPQGTSNQPQHF. Written as DNA, the CDR3 is TGTGCCAGCACCCAGCCCCCCCAGGGTACGAGCAATCAGCCCCAGCATTTT.

This clonotype has at least ten counts. This chain joins TRBV7-9 and TRBJ1-2, with D unresolved. The CDR3 length is 13 residues. V gave up 4 bases and J gave up 7 bases, with 13 bases separating them. The germline CDR1 and CDR2 sequences are SEHNR and FQNEAQ (reference sequence). This CDR3 reads CASSSTRDRGYTF. The DNA for the CDR3 is TGTGCCAGCAGCTCCACTAGGGATCGTGGCTACACCTTC.

This clonotype was found a few times. The J gene is TRBJ2-1, the V gene TRBV6-1; TRBD2 matches 9 bases. This CDR3 is 15 amino acids long. V was pared by 6 bases and J by 2 bases, with 5 bases of the junction left unmatched. Germline lookup yields CDR1 MNHNS and CDR2 SASEGT. The CDR3 reads CASSNRTSAYNEQFF. CDR3 sequence (DNA): TGTGCCAGCAGCAATCGGACTAGCGCCTACAATGAGCAGTTCTTC.

The genes are TRBV19 and TRBJ1-5; D unresolved. Deletions cut 3 bases from V and 0 bases from J, with 9 bases between. Germline V gene data show CDR1 as LNHDA and CDR2 as SQIVND (reference sequence). The CDR3 totals 15 residues. CDR3 amino acids: CASSINGISNQPQHF. CDR3 DNA: TGTGCCAGTAGTATTAACGGAATTAGCAATCAGCCCCAGCATTTT.

V and J are TRBV12-3 or TRBV12-4 and TRBJ1-2; D unclear. The V end lost 5 bases, the J end lost 3 bases, and 7 bases lay between the germline ends. The length of the CDR3 is 12 residues. This CDR3 is CASSEGYYGYTF. The CDR3 DNA is TGTGCCAGCAGTGAGGGCTACTATGGCTACACCTTC.

In this sample, this clonotype turned up a few times. V and J are TRBV6-1 and TRBJ2-7, with 10 bases identical to TRBD2. Trimming cost V 2 bases and J 3 bases; bases outside gene matches: 4. The CDR3 has 15 residues. CDR1 and CDR2 from the germline V gene are MNHNS and SASEGT. CDR3 sequence: CASSEWASGGYEQYV. In DNA form, the CDR3 reads TGTGCCAGCAGTGAATGGGCTAGCGGGGGCTACGAGCAGTACGTC.

The sample holds a few counts of this clonotype. The rearrangement links TRBV27 to TRBJ1-5; 12 positions agree with TRBD1. Germline trimming cut 6 bases from V and 7 bases from J; bases unmatched to any gene: 13. Germline assignment: CDR1 MNHEY and CDR2 SMNVEV (reference sequence). The CDR3 loop spans 17 amino acids. CDR3 region: CASRPTTGTGGGQPQHF. CDR3 bases: TGTGCCAGCAGACCCACAACCGGGACAGGGGGCGGCCAGCCCCAGCATTTT.

The chain combines TRBV29-1 with TRBJ2-3; 7 nucleotides agree with TRBD2. Trimming took 6 bases from V and 6 from J; bases not matched to a gene: 6. Per the germline V gene, CDR1 is SQVTM and CDR2 is ANQGSEA. The CDR3 loop spans 12 amino acids. CDR3 protein: CSVRGTTDTQYF. The CDR3 coding sequence is TGCAGCGTCCGGGGGACTACCGATACGCAGTATTTT.

This clonotype was recorded at least ten times. V gene TRBV7-8 combines with J gene TRBJ2-1, with TRBD2 matching 10 bases. Germline V gene sequence: CDR1 SGHVS, CDR2 FQNEAQ. J gave up 5 bases and V 0 bases, and 7 bases lay outside the gene matches. The CDR3 spans 17 residues. CDR3 in DNA: TGTGCCAGCAGCTTAGCGCTTCTGGGACTAGCGAACAATGAGCAGTTCTTC. Translated, it gives CASSLALLGLANNEQFF.